This TCR beta chain is from a study of shared clonotypes between healthy human individuals. Study details: Three plates each covered CD4 naive and memory; CD8 naive two, CD8 memory one. Study-level findings and limits: Sample collection involved blood only; tissue repertoires are likely different.

Note on this clone: Its antigen is not known.

Generated by immunoSEQ multiplex PCR, the TCRdb table keeps only in-frame clones and is missing some. The sample gives millions of clones, roughly 94% of which show up once; roughly 0.13% is in the top ten. The germline CDR1 and CDR2 sequences are SGHVS and FQNEAQ. Unmatched junction bases numbered 4, after V lost 5 bases and J lost 2 bases. The CDR3 contains 15 residues. The chain has TRBV7-8 and TRBJ2-7, with 12 bases identical to TRBD2. Sequenced material: naive CD4+ T cells sorted from blood. Described subset: CD45RA+ positively selected. This TCR was sampled from a man younger than 30 in good health. This chain's CDR3 is CASSPRLAGAYEQYF. CDR3 nucleotides: TGTGCCAGCAGCCCCCGACTAGCGGGAGCCTACGAGCAGTACTTC. Looking up the rest from reference TRBV7-8 and TRBJ2-7 gives the full variable domain: GAGVSQSPRYKVAKRGQDVALRCDPISGHVSLFWYQQALGQGPEFLTYFQNEAQLDKSGLPSDRFFAERPEGSVSTLKIQRTQQEDSAVYLCASSPRLAGAYEQYFGPGTRLTVT.